The source of this TCR beta chain is a study of identical twins. The study, taken as a whole, reports: Clonotypes of the beta chain that were abundant in cord blood carried fewer insertions (memory repertoires showed none).

All donors were healthy, and all were Caucasian. Using its own MiXCR run on the 5' RACE reads, TCRdb lists one record per CDR3 protein. The repertoire holds approximately 220,000 distinct CDR3 sequences, with 6.5% to 9% as singletons. This clonotype has ten or more counts. Its specificity is not known. Trimming took off 0 bases at V and 10 bases at J, with 13 bases between the two ends. CDR1 MNHEY and CDR2 SVGAGI come from the germline V gene. This CDR3 spans 15 amino acids. This sample was shared with a second study, whose subject was yellow fever vaccine responses in identical twins.

This chain joins TRBV6-5 and TRBJ1-6; D unresolved. Input material: CD8+ T cells sorted from blood. The receptor comes from a woman aged 18 to 35 in good health. The CDR3 spells CASSYSGEGKSPLHF. In nucleotides, the CDR3 is TGTGCCAGCAGTTACTCTGGGGAGGGAAAATCACCCCTCCACTTT.